The 21 T cell receptor beta chains reported below all come from one sample, sequenced in a study of shared clonotypes between healthy human individuals. The method was immunoSEQ multiplex PCR; TCRdb's version includes in-frame clones alone and lacks a portion of them. Here the sample spans about 480,000 clones, less than 85% being singletons. Sample: PBMCs. Source of these receptors: a woman aged 40 to 50 in good health. Some clones in this sample may be carry-over from other donors' samples.

The V and J genes are TRBV5-1 and TRBJ1-1, with D unclear. The germline V gene has CDR1 SGHRS and CDR2 YFSETQ. V was pared by 4 bases and J by 5 bases, with 12 bases between. The CDR3 consists of 13 residues. The CDR3: CASSDGPGTEAFF. CDR3 bases: TGCGCCAGCAGCGATGGACCGGGAACTGAAGCTTTCTTT.

The table lists this clone with a few counts. The chain couples TRBV9 to TRBJ1-2; D perhaps matches TRBD1 (5 bases). Germline V CDR1 and CDR2: SGDLS, YYNGEE. V gave up 4 bases and J gave up 6 bases, with 16 bases separating them. The CDR3 length is 14 residues. CDR3 DNA sequence: TGTGCCAGCAGCCCCCGTGGCAGGGTTGATGGCTACACCTTC. It yields the protein CASSPRGRVDGYTF.

In regard to this clone: The sample has other DNA sequences that encode this CDR3 too. This chain uses TRBV27 with TRBJ2-5; D call uncertain. Trimming removed 0 bases at V and 4 bases at J, with 3 bases between. The CDR3 consists of 12 residues. Germline V gene sequence: CDR1 MNHEY, CDR2 SMNVEV (reference sequence). The CDR3 spells CASSLSRETQYF. The CDR3 DNA follows: TGTGCCAGCAGTTTATCGAGAGAGACCCAGTACTTC.

This chain connects TRBV28 to TRBJ1-2, with D uncertain. CDR1 is MDHEN and CDR2 is SYDVKM in the germline V gene. There are 13 residues in the CDR3. V lost 6 bases, J lost 1 base, and 9 bases lay in between. CDR3 in amino acids: CASRGNDNYGYTF. Written as DNA, the CDR3 is TGTGCCAGCAGAGGCAATGATAACTATGGCTACACCTTC.

This chain connects TRBV5-4 to TRBJ2-3, with 8 bases lining up with TRBD1. Unmatched junction bases numbered 8, after V lost 0 bases and J lost 2 bases. The CDR3 has 17 amino acids. Germline V CDR1 and CDR2: SGHNT, YYREEE (reference sequence). The CDR3 loop reads CASSLDGSGGITDTQYF. CDR3 nucleotide sequence: TGTGCCAGCAGCTTGGATGGGTCAGGGGGCATCACAGATACGCAGTATTTT.

The chain combines TRBV7-3 with TRBJ2-5, with 9 bases identical to TRBD2. The CDR3 consists of 15 residues. The ends lost 5 bases at V and 3 bases at J; junction bases unmatched: 7. Germline V CDR1 and CDR2: SGHTA, FQGTGA. The CDR3 region is CASSPAGGEEETQYF. In nucleotides, the CDR3 is TGTGCCAGCAGCCCCGCGGGAGGGGAGGAAGAGACCCAGTACTTC.

This clone has just a few counts. The V and J genes are TRBV15 and TRBJ1-5; TRBD1 matches at 7 bases. V gave up 0 bases and J gave up 2 bases; unmatched junction bases: 7. Germline lookup yields CDR1 LNHNV and CDR2 YYDKDF (reference sequence). The CDR3 length is 17 residues. The CDR3 sequence is CATSRDRGQRGNQPQHF. The DNA of the CDR3 is TGTGCCACCAGCAGAGATCGGGGACAGAGGGGCAATCAGCCCCAGCATTTT.

The rearrangement links TRBV30 to TRBJ1-5, with a possible D match to TRBD1 (6 bases). CDR1 GTSNPN and CDR2 SVGIG come from the germline V gene (reference sequence). Trimming cost V 1 base and J 2 bases, with 15 bases left between them. This CDR3 is built from 16 residues. DNA for the CDR3: TGTGCCTGGAGTGCGGGGCGGGGGCTCGGCAATCAGCCCCAGCATTTT. Its translation: CAWSAGRGLGNQPQHF.

The chain has TRBV5-1 and TRBJ2-7; D is unclear. CDR3 length: 16 residues. Germline values: CDR1 SGHRS, CDR2 YFSETQ. V gave up 3 bases and J gave up 6 bases, with 22 bases separating them. The CDR3 region has the DNA TGCGCCAGCAGCTCCCCTGGTGGCCGAATAGGTACCGAGCAGTACTTC. The encoded protein is CASSSPGGRIGTEQYF.

As concerns this clone: The identical CDR3 is also encoded by other nucleotide sequences in the sample. The chain couples TRBV6-1 to TRBJ2-3; D remains ambiguous. V lost 4 bases to trimming and J lost 0 bases, with 2 bases between them. Germline V gives CDR1 MNHNS, CDR2 SASEGT. This CDR3 is 12 amino acids long. In DNA form, the CDR3 reads TGTGCCAGCAGTGGGAGCACAGATACGCAGTATTTT. Protein sequence: CASSGSTDTQYF.

This clone is categorized as medium-sized. This rearrangement joins TRBV30 to TRBJ1-2; D not certain. V was pared by 0 bases and J by 4 bases, with 12 bases between. Germline CDR1 reads GTSNPN; CDR2 reads SVGIG (reference sequence). This CDR3 contains 14 residues. The CDR3 region is CAWSVGPSFYGYTF. DNA for the CDR3: TGTGCCTGGAGTGTCGGGCCTTCCTTCTATGGCTACACCTTC.

This rearrangement joins TRBV6-6 to TRBJ2-3; no firm D call. CDR1 is MNHNY, CDR2 SVGAGI, per germline (reference sequence). Trimming stripped 5 bases from V and 3 bases from J, with 3 bases between. CDR3 length equals 11 residues. CDR3 amino acids: CASSQTDTQYF. CDR3 nucleotide sequence: TGTGCCAGCAGTCAGACAGATACGCAGTATTTT.

The V and J genes are TRBV30 and TRBJ2-2; D is unresolved. The ends were cut back, 4 bases at V and 0 bases at J, with 15 bases in the middle. Germline V gene sequence: CDR1 GTSNPN, CDR2 SVGIG (reference sequence). The CDR3 is 16 amino acids. CDR3 residues: CAWTALTKPNTGELFF. The CDR3 DNA reads TGTGCCTGGACGGCCCTAACTAAACCGAACACCGGGGAGCTGTTTTTT.

The chain links TRBV27 to TRBJ1-1, with TRBD1 as a possible D gene (5 bases). The CDR3 sequence is 15 residues long. Trimming cost V 2 bases and J 1 base, with 11 bases left between them. The germline CDR1 and CDR2 sequences are MNHEY and SMNVEV (reference sequence). CDR3 nucleotides: TGTGCCAGCAGTTTAGGACATAAAGGGAACACTGAAGCTTTCTTT. It specifies CASSLGHKGNTEAFF.

To note about this clone: The junction departs from germline at one end; a sequencing error may be responsible. The chain is built from TRBV7-9 and TRBJ2-3; 7 positions match TRBD2. Germline CDR1 is SEHNR and CDR2 is FQNEAQ (reference sequence). CDR3 size: 16 residues. The CDR3 sequence: CASSLAPPLAAVTQYF. The CDR3 bases are TGTGCCAGCAGCCTAGCCCCCCCTCTAGCGGCCGTTACGCAGTATTTT. Based on the CDR3 plus reference TRBV7-9 and TRBJ2-3, the full variable domain is DTGVSQNPRHKITKRGQNVTFRCDPISEHNRLYWYRQTLGQGPEFLTYFQNEAQLEKSRLLSDRFSAERPKGSFSTLEIQRTEQGDSAMYLCASSLAPPLAAVTQYFGPGTRLTVL.

This clone was seen a single time. The CDR3 loop is CAISDRTGMSYEQYF. The CDR3, as DNA: TGTGCCATCAGTGATAGGACAGGGATGTCGTACGAGCAGTACTTC. V and J are TRBV10-3 and TRBJ2-7, with TRBD1 matching over 8 bases. CDR1 ENHRY and CDR2 SYGVKD come from the germline V gene. Trimming cost V 3 bases and J 4 bases; bases outside gene matches: 8. The CDR3 contains 15 residues.

V gene TRBV9 combines with J gene TRBJ1-2; the D is unclear. Germline V gives CDR1 SGDLS, CDR2 YYNGEE. V was shortened by 0 bases and J by 7 bases, with 13 bases between the two germline ends. This CDR3 contains 14 residues. Here the CDR3 reads CASSVEYWATGYTF. As DNA, the CDR3 is TGTGCCAGCAGCGTAGAATATTGGGCCACTGGCTACACCTTC.

The gene calls are TRBV7-9 and TRBJ2-3; D tentatively reads TRBD1 or TRBD2 (5 bases each). The V end was cut by 1 base, the J end by 7 bases, with 12 bases between. The CDR3 totals 14 residues. Germline loops: CDR1 SEHNR, CDR2 FQNEAQ (reference sequence). The DNA of the CDR3 is TGTGCCAGCAGCTTAGGAGGGGTCCCGAATACGCAGTATTTT. Translating gives CASSLGGVPNTQYF.

The chain recombines TRBV6-1 with TRBJ2-7; 8 nucleotides agree with TRBD2. The ends lost 5 bases at V and 0 bases at J; junction bases unmatched: 6. The germline gives CDR1 MNHNS, CDR2 SASEGT. CDR3 length: 15 residues. In DNA form, the CDR3 reads TGTGCCAGCAGTAAGCCTCGGGAGGGCTCCTACGAGCAGTACTTC. Its protein is CASSKPREGSYEQYF.

This chain links TRBV5-5 with TRBJ2-5, with 12 bases identical to TRBD2. Trimming at V came to 4 bases and at J to 6 bases, leaving 1 base not matched to a gene. The germline V gene encodes CDR1 SGHKS and CDR2 YYEKEE (reference sequence). The length of the CDR3 is 13 residues. Written as DNA, the CDR3 is TGTGCCAGCAGCACTAGCGGGAGGCAGACCCAGTACTTC. Translation gives CASSTSGRQTQYF.

On this clone itself: Other DNA sequences of this sample code for an identical CDR3. For the CDR3, the DNA is TGTGCCAGCAGCGTAGAGCTAGCGGGACCCTACGAGCAGTACTTC. Its translation is CASSVELAGPYEQYF. The gene calls are TRBV9 and TRBJ2-7; 9 bases agree with TRBD2. V trimming: 0 bases; J trimming: 2 bases; junction bases outside the gene matches: 3. Germline V gives CDR1 SGDLS, CDR2 YYNGEE. The CDR3 totals 15 residues.